This TCR beta chain was identified during a study of T-cell memory formation after mild COVID-19. Across the whole study: Clusters were largely donor specific.

CDR3 size: 15 residues. From germline, CDR1 is SEHNR and CDR2 FQNEAQ (reference sequence). The ends lost 5 bases at V and 5 bases at J; junction bases unmatched: 8. Regarding the study as a whole: Of the contracting clones, CD4+ ones lay mainly in CM and EM, and CD8+ ones in EMRA.

5'RACE primed at constant segments yielded TCR alpha and TCR beta cDNA libraries bearing sample barcodes and UMIs. TCRdb redid the calling of the 5' RACE reads with MiXCR, one entry per CDR3 protein. The data hold around 390,000 distinct CDR3 sequences, with 16% observed a single time. This clonotype was detected a few times. Its antigen is not known. The sequencing input was PBMCs or a T cell subset sorted from them (not recorded which). The rearrangement joins TRBV7-9 to TRBJ1-3; 8 nucleotides align to TRBD1. The source is a man aged 18 to 30 who had mild COVID-19 (a few samples of this study predate the infection). Cell type and time point are not known. The CDR3: CASSRTGYDRNTIYF. CDR3 coding DNA: TGTGCCAGCAGCCGGACAGGGTACGATAGAAACACCATATATTTT.